These 26 T cell receptor beta chains originate from one sample sequenced in a study of blood T cells in healthy people across ages. A sample-barcoded 5' primer and a J-beta primer mix were used in a second PCR of roughly 6 to 11 cycles. TCRdb re-analysed the 5' RACE reads in MiXCR, keeping a single row per CDR3 protein. The sample comprises about 1,500,000 distinct CDR3 sequences, 42% of which are singletons, and around 8% rests with the top ten. Sequenced material: blood. Source of these receptors: a woman aged 18-29 years in good health.

This sequence joins TRBV3-1 and TRBJ1-4; D is unclear. The germline CDR1 and CDR2 sequences are LGHDT and YNNKEL (reference sequence). V was pared by 5 bases and J by 0 bases, with 10 bases between. The CDR3 consists of 15 residues. The CDR3 spells CASSSPTSTNEKLFF. The CDR3, as DNA: TGTGCCAGCAGCTCGCCGACATCAACTAATGAAAAACTGTTTTTT. Using reference TRBV3-1 and TRBJ1-4 for the parts outside the CDR3, the full variable domain is DTAVSQTPKYLVTQMGNDKSIKCEQNLGHDTMYWYKQDSKKFLKIMFSYNNKELIINETVPNRFSPKSPDKAHLNLHINSLELGDSAVYFCASSSPTSTNEKLFFGSGTQLSVL.

V is TRBV4-1 and J is TRBJ2-4; D not resolved. This CDR3 region has 17 residues. The germline V gene has CDR1 MGHRA and CDR2 YSYEKL. V lost 1 base to trimming and J lost 0 bases, with 13 bases between them. The CDR3, as DNA: TGCGCCAGCAGCCAAGTAGTCAGCGCCCCAGCCAAAAACATTCAGTACTTC. Protein sequence: CASSQVVSAPAKNIQYF.

This clonotype was picked up a small number of times. CDR3 amino acids: CATSDRHNQPQHF. The CDR3 nucleotides are TGTGCCACCAGTGACAGACACAATCAGCCCCAGCATTTT. The rearrangement uses TRBV24-1 and TRBJ1-5; D gene unclear. The CDR3 is 13 amino acids. V was pared by 4 bases and J by 3 bases, with 6 bases between. Germline CDR1 reads KGHDR; CDR2 reads SFDVKD.

This clonotype was seen more than once but under ten times. The chain combines TRBV10-3 with TRBJ1-5, with D tentatively TRBD1 (6 bases). Germline values: CDR1 ENHRY, CDR2 SYGVKD. V shed 3 bases and J shed 0 bases, with 9 bases lying between them. The CDR3 spans 15 residues. The CDR3 sequence: CAISDGGGSNQPQHF. The CDR3 nucleotides read TGTGCCATCAGTGATGGGGGCGGTAGCAATCAGCCCCAGCATTTT.

There are many counts of this clonotype. This rearrangement joins TRBV4-1 to TRBJ2-7, with D unclear. The CDR3 contains 13 residues. The V end was cut by 4 bases, the J end by 1 base, with 8 bases between. CDR1 is MGHRA, CDR2 YSYEKL, per germline. In DNA, the CDR3 is TGCGCCAGCAGCCCCCGTTTTTCCTACGAGCAGTACTTC. Encoded protein: CASSPRFSYEQYF.

The chain employs TRBV6-2 or TRBV6-3 and TRBJ2-5, with 8 nucleotides matching TRBD1. The CDR3 covers 15 residues. Germline CDR1 and CDR2: MNHEY and SVGEGT. The ends lost 2 bases at V and 5 bases at J; junction bases unmatched: 7. CDR3 bases: TGTGCCAGCAGTTACGCGGACAGGGAAATCGAGACCCAGTACTTC. Translated, it gives CASSYADREIETQYF.

This clonotype was seen a handful of times. The chain recombines TRBV6-5 with TRBJ1-1, with TRBD1 identical over 12 bases. This CDR3 is 16 amino acids long. J was trimmed by 3 bases and V by 5 bases; bases with no gene match: 7. CDR1 and CDR2 from the germline V gene are MNHEY and SVGAGI. The CDR3 sequence: CASSQPGQGADTEAFF. The CDR3 DNA reads as TGTGCCAGCAGTCAACCGGGACAGGGGGCGGACACTGAAGCTTTCTTT.

Only a few counts were recorded for this clonotype. V gene TRBV6-4 combines with J gene TRBJ2-7; D may correspond to TRBD1 or TRBD2 (5 bases each). V lost 7 bases and J lost 1, with 14 bases in between. Germline CDR1 and CDR2: MRHNA and SNTAGT. This CDR3 is built from 14 residues. The CDR3 region is CASNSGTGSYEQYF. Here the CDR3 DNA reads TGTGCCAGCAATTCCGGGACGGGTTCCTACGAGCAGTACTTC.

This sequence joins TRBV7-3 and TRBJ2-3, with 11 nucleotides matching TRBD2. This CDR3 comprises 16 residues. CDR1 and CDR2 (germline): SGHTA, FQGTGA. V shed 6 bases and J 2 bases; nucleotides not matched to a gene: 7. The CDR3: CASSKLAGVHTDTQYF. DNA for the CDR3: TGTGCCAGCAGTAAACTAGCGGGGGTCCACACAGATACGCAGTATTTT.

This clonotype was counted ten times or more. This chain uses TRBV29-1 with TRBJ2-7, with TRBD2 identical over 9 bases. V was clipped by 4 bases and J by 4 bases; unmatched bases: 8. Germline CDR1 SQVTM, CDR2 ANQGSEA. The CDR3 runs 14 residues. CDR3: CSVGASSGVYEQYF. In nucleotides, the CDR3 is TGCAGCGTTGGGGCGTCTAGCGGGGTGTACGAGCAGTACTTC.

This sequence joins TRBV28 and TRBJ1-2, with D unclear. Germline CDR1 and CDR2: MDHEN and SYDVKM. The CDR3 spans 15 residues. The V gene lost 6 bases and the J gene lost 4 bases, with 18 bases spanning the gap. As DNA, the CDR3 is TGTGCCAGCAGGCCCGGGCCTTTAGCCTTCTATGGCTACACCTTC. Translation gives CASRPGPLAFYGYTF.

This clonotype was observed a handful of times. The rearrangement uses TRBV7-3 and TRBJ2-3; 10 bases line up with TRBD2. In germline, CDR1 is SGHTA, CDR2 FQGTGA. After removal of 8 bases from V and 1 base from J, the junction contained 9 bases not matched to a gene. There are 16 residues in the CDR3. DNA for the CDR3: TGTGCCAGCCGGAGAGCGGGGGGGCTTGGCACAGATACGCAGTATTTT. Its translation is CASRRAGGLGTDTQYF.

This clonotype was seen a few times. The chain has TRBV7-2 and TRBJ2-3; 10 bases match TRBD2. CDR1 SGHTA and CDR2 FQGNSA come from the germline V gene. The CDR3 length is 17 residues. V dropped 5 bases and J dropped 2; count of bases not matched to a gene: 10. CDR3: CASSPGPTSGATDTQYF. CDR3 DNA sequence: TGTGCCAGCAGCCCAGGCCCAACTAGCGGGGCCACAGATACGCAGTATTTT.

This clonotype was seen a few times. The chain links TRBV5-1 to TRBJ2-1, with D tentatively TRBD2 (6 bases). In germline, CDR1 is SGHRS, CDR2 YFSETQ. The CDR3 consists of 15 residues. V dropped 4 bases and J dropped 0 bases, with 11 bases sitting between them. CDR3 region: CASSTGGSSYNEQFF. CDR3 sequence (DNA): TGCGCCAGCAGCACCGGGGGAAGCTCCTACAATGAGCAGTTCTTC. Variable domain in full (rest from reference TRBV5-1 and TRBJ2-1): KAGVTQTPRYLIKTRGQQVTLSCSPISGHRSVSWYQQTPGQGLQFLFEYFSETQRNKGNFPGRFSGRQFSNSRSEMNVSTLELGDSALYLCASSTGGSSYNEQFFGPGTRLTVL.

The chain uses TRBV12-3 or TRBV12-4 and TRBJ2-5; TRBD1 or TRBD2 may be the D gene (5 bases each). The J call may be faulty, since TRBJ2-7 better matches the DNA end. The CDR3 consists of 13 residues. The CDR3 is CASTRGSSNEQYF. The CDR3 region has the DNA TGTGCCAGCACCCGGGGCAGCTCTAACGAGCAGTACTTC.

The gene calls are TRBV20-1 and TRBJ2-5; D might be TRBD2 (5 bases). This CDR3 is built from 13 residues. Between the trimmed V and J ends, which lost 6 bases and 4 bases, there was a span of 15 bases. Looked up from germline, CDR1 is DFQATT and CDR2 is SNEGSKA (reference sequence). The CDR3: CSARPDGGETQYF. CDR3 nucleotide sequence: TGCAGTGCCCGTCCGGACGGAGGAGAGACCCAGTACTTC.

In its sample, this clonotype was seen once. This chain joins TRBV28 and TRBJ1-3; D remains ambiguous. V was clipped by 8 bases and J by 0 bases, with 11 bases between them. Germline CDR1 reads MDHEN; CDR2 reads SYDVKM. The CDR3 runs to 14 residues. The CDR3 DNA reads as TGTGCCAGCGGGAACCCCTTCTCTGGAAACACCATATATTTT. It yields the protein CASGNPFSGNTIYF.

This clonotype has only a few counts. J is TRBJ1-6 and V is TRBV25-1; D gene ambiguous. Germline values: CDR1 MGHDK, CDR2 SYGVNS. V lost 9 bases, J lost 0 bases, and 9 bases lay in between. The CDR3 length is 14 residues. CDR3 in DNA: TGTGCCAGGAAGTCGAGCTCCTATAATTCACCCCTCCACTTT. Translation: CARKSSSYNSPLHF.

This clonotype turned up a few times. The chain employs TRBV7-8 and TRBJ1-5, with D possibly matching TRBD1 (5 bases). The length of the CDR3 is 14 residues. Germline loops: CDR1 SGHVS, CDR2 FQNEAQ. Trimming stripped 3 bases from V and 2 bases from J, with 8 bases between. The CDR3 protein is CASSFWGGNQPQHF. CDR3 DNA sequence: TGTGCCAGCAGCTTTTGGGGGGGCAATCAGCCCCAGCATTTT. Full variable domain (remainder filled in from reference TRBV7-8 and TRBJ1-5): GAGVSQSPRYKVAKRGQDVALRCDPISGHVSLFWYQQALGQGPEFLTYFQNEAQLDKSGLPSDRFFAERPEGSVSTLKIQRTQQEDSAVYLCASSFWGGNQPQHFGDGTRLSIL.

The rearrangement links TRBV10-3 to TRBJ2-3; D remains unclear. This CDR3 is 16 amino acids long. Germline V gene sequence: CDR1 ENHRY, CDR2 SYGVKD. V dropped 3 bases and J dropped 2 bases, with 15 bases sitting between them. CDR3 in amino acids: CAISDPPSIFTDTQYF. The CDR3 coding sequence is TGTGCCATCAGTGACCCACCCTCGATTTTCACAGATACGCAGTATTTT.

The genes are TRBV7-9 and TRBJ2-5, with D possibly called TRBD1 or TRBD2 (5 bases each). The CDR3 is 17 residues long. Trimming took 3 bases from V and 0 from J, leaving 17 bases between them. Germline CDR1 reads SEHNR; CDR2 reads FQNEAQ (reference sequence). The CDR3 protein is CASSLSSPGPYQETQYF. Written as DNA, the CDR3 is TGTGCCAGCAGCTTGTCGTCTCCGGGGCCATACCAAGAGACCCAGTACTTC.

J is TRBJ2-5 and V is TRBV6-2 or TRBV6-3, with D maybe TRBD2 (6 bases). V lost 4 bases, J lost 1 base, and 10 bases lay in between. Germline assignment: CDR1 MNHEY and CDR2 SVGEGT. This CDR3 has 14 amino acids. The CDR3: CASSSRTIQETQYF. CDR3 coding DNA: TGTGCCAGCAGTTCTAGGACTATCCAAGAGACCCAGTACTTC.

The chain has TRBV5-6 and TRBJ2-5; no reliable D call. This CDR3 is built from 14 residues. CDR1 SGHDT and CDR2 YYEEEE come from the germline V gene. With 2 bases removed from V and 11 bases from J, the gap between germline ends came to 19 bases. CDR3 DNA sequence: TGTGCCAGCAGCTTAAGGTCGACCTACAATGAGCAGTACTTC. It codes for CASSLRSTYNEQYF.

V is TRBV28 and J is TRBJ2-3; D could derive from TRBD1 or TRBD2 (5 bases each). CDR1 is MDHEN and CDR2 is SYDVKM in the germline V gene. The CDR3 runs 14 residues. Trimming removed 5 bases from V and 4 bases from J, with 13 bases in between. CDR3 region: CASSPNGAPDTQYF. Here the CDR3 DNA reads TGTGCCAGCAGTCCTAACGGGGCCCCAGATACGCAGTATTTT.

Only a few counts were recorded for this clonotype. The chain recombines TRBV5-1 with TRBJ2-3; TRBD2 is a possible D gene (6 bases). Trimming removed 0 bases at V and 2 bases at J, with 22 bases between. Germline loops: CDR1 SGHRS, CDR2 YFSETQ. This CDR3 contains 19 residues. The CDR3, as DNA: TGCGCCAGCAGCTTGGCCAAACAACGAGTTAGCGGTAACACAGATACGCAGTATTTT. This translates into CASSLAKQRVSGNTDTQYF.

The chain uses TRBV7-9 and TRBJ2-5; TRBD2 agrees at 12 bases. The germline gives CDR1 SEHNR, CDR2 FQNEAQ (reference sequence). J lost 2 bases, V lost 4 bases, and 11 bases had no gene match. This CDR3 has 18 residues. CDR3 in amino acids: CASSSRVITSGGQETQYF. The CDR3 DNA is TGTGCCAGCAGCTCAAGGGTAATCACTAGCGGGGGGCAAGAGACCCAGTACTTC. Using reference TRBV7-9 and TRBJ2-5 for the parts outside the CDR3, the full variable domain is DTGVSQNPRHKITKRGQNVTFRCDPISEHNRLYWYRQTLGQGPEFLTYFQNEAQLEKSRLLSDRFSAERPKGSFSTLEIQRTEQGDSAMYLCASSSRVITSGGQETQYFGPGTRLLVL.